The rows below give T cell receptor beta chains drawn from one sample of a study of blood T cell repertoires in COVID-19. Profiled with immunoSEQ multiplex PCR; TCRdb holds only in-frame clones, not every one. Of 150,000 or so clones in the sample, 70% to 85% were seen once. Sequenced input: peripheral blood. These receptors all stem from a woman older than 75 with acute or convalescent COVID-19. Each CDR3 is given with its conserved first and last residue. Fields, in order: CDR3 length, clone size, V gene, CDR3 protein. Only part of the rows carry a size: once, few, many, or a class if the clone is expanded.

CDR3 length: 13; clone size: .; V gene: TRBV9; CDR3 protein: CASSRGSETEAFF
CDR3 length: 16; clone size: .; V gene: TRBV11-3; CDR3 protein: CASSPGGLAVTGELFF
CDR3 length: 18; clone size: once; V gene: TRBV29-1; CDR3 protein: CSAGTGGAGQGKYYGYTF
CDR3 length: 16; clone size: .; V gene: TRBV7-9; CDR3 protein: CASSLGTSGGQETQYF
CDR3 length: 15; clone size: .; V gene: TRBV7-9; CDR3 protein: CASSSLQGAPGGYTF
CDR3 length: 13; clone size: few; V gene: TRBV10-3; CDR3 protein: CAISEYAGEGYTF
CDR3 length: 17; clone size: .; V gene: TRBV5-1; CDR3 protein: CASSPRTGGVLWTEAFF
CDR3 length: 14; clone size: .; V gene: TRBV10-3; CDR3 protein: CAITRTADYNEQFF
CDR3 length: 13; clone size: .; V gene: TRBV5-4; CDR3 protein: CASSLGHPYEQYF
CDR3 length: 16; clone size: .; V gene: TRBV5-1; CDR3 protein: CASSLNGGVWTDTQYF
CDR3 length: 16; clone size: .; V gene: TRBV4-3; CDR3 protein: CASSQGGVSNTGELFF
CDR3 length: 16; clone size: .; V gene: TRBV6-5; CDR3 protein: CASSFDRGPSGNTIYF
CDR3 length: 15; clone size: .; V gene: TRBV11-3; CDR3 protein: CASSPTSGSYNEQFF
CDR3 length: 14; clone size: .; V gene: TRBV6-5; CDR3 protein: CASQRDTSNYGYTF
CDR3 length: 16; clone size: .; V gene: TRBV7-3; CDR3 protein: CASSPSGLAGSGEQFF
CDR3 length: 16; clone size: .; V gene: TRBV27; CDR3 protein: CASSPSPGQISYEQYF
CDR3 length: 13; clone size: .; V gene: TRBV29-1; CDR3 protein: CSALDSLNEKLFF
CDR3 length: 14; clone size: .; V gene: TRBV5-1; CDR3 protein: CASSLVASQETQYF
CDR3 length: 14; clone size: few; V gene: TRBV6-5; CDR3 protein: CASSYSSQGMRYTF
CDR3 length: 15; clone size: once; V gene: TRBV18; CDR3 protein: CASSDLQGPRFMAFF
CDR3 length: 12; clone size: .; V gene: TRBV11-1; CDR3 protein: CASSPNQETQYF
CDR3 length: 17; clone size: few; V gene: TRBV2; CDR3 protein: CASSARLAGVTPDTQYF
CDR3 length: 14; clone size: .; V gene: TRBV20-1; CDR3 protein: CSASGGGSTYEQYF
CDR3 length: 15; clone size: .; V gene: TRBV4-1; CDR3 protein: CASSQGTDRDTEAFF
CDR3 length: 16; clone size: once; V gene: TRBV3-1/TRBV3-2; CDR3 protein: CASSPPGQGSRGGYTF
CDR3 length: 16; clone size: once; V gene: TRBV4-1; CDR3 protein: CASTRSANAYNSPLHF
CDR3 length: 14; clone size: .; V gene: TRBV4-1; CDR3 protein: CASRDIGKNTEAFF
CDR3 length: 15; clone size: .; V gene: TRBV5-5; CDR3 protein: CASSSLPDGANGYTF
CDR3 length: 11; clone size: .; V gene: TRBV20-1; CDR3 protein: CSARGSQSYTF
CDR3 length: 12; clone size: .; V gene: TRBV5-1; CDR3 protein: CASSLSAEGYTF
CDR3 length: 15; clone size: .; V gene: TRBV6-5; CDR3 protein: CASRQGGAMRETQYF
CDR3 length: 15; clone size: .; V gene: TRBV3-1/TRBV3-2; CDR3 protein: CASSLRRDRGNEQFF
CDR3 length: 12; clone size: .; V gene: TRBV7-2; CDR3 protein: CASSPGGNTIYF
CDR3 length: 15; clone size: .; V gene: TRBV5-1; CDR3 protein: CASSLAPGGVETQYF
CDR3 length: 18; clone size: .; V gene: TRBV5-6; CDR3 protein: CASSLVGWDSLGDTEAFF
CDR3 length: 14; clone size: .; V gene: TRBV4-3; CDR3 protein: CASSQERGPGGYTF
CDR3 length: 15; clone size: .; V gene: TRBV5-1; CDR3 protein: CASSFLQGGTDTQYF
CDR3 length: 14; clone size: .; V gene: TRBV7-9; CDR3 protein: CASSLDRAGEKLFF
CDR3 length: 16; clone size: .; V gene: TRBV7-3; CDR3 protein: CASSPPTAENTGELFF
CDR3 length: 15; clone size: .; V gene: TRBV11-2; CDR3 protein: CASSLIDRASYEQYF
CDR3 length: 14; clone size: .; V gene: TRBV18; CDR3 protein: CASSPPGGARRAFF
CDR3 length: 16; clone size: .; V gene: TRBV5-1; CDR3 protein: CASSLGLSDNNEKLFF
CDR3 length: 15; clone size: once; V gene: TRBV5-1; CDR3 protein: CASSLRHGSGYGYTF
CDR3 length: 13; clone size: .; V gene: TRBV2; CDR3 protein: CASSEAANYGYTF
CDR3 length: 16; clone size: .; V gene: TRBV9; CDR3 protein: CASSVGVGTANSPLHF
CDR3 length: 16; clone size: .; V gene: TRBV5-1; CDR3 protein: CASSLGQGRANYGYTF
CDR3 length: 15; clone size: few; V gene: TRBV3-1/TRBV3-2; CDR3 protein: CASSSWTGDSEKLFF
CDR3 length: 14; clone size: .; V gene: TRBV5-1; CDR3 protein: CASSLDWAGDEQYF
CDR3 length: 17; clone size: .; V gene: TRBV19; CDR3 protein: CASRRPGQGAITGELFF
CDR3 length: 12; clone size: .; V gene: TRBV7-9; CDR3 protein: CASSLLAAQQFF
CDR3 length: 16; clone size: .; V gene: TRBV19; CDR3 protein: CASSPTGRGANQPQHF
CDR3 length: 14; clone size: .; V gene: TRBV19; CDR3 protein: CASSMGGAMTEAFF
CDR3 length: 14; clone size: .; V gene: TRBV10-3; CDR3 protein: CAIASGGAGDTQYF
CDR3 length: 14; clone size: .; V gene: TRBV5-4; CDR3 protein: CASSLDPRNSPLHF